The clone carrying this T cell receptor (beta chain) showed up just a few times. TCRdb's copy holds only in-frame clones and misses some; the assay was immunoSEQ multiplex PCR. The data show under 300,000 clones, about 93% seen once. The V gene lost 2 bases and the J gene lost 7 bases, with 11 bases spanning the gap. The CDR3 sequence is 13 residues long. The germline V gene encodes CDR1 ENHRY and CDR2 SYGVKD. The data were obtained in a study of blood T cell repertoires in COVID-19. Across the study: Acute and convalescent COVID-19 specimens originated in the United States, Italy and Spain.

The sample comprised PBMCs or T cells enriched from blood (not recorded which). This chain links TRBV10-3 with TRBJ1-2; D perhaps matches TRBD1 (5 bases). The clonotype was recovered from a woman under 30 who had recovered from COVID-19. Here the CDR3 DNA reads TGTGCCATCAGTGAGACAGGAGAAGCTGGCTACACCTTC. This codes for CAISETGEAGYTF.